These 2 T cell receptor beta chains came from one sample sequenced in a study of T cell responses to AZD1222 COVID-19 vaccine. The data were produced by immunoSEQ multiplex PCR, yet TCRdb's version contains in-frame clones alone and is incomplete. The sample holds 80,000 to 90,000 clones; around nine tenths are singletons and the top ten take approximately 4.5%. Sequenced material: peripheral blood, taken on day 0 of MenACWY control vaccination. The receptors derive from an adult in good health.

The chain combines TRBV11-3 with TRBJ2-2; D may be TRBD1 (6 bases). V was pared by 3 bases and J by 4 bases, with 12 bases between. Germline CDR1 and CDR2: SGHNT and YENEEA. The CDR3 spans 15 residues. CDR3 nucleotides: TGTGCCAGCAGCTTGAGGGAAGGGGGCACCGGGGAGCTGTTTTTT. The encoded protein is CASSLREGGTGELFF.

The chain combines TRBV24-1 with TRBJ2-2; D remains unclear. CDR1 KGHDR and CDR2 SFDVKD come from the germline V gene. The CDR3 extends over 14 amino acids. V lost 0 bases and J 2 bases, leaving 3 bases between the germline ends. The CDR3 nucleotides are TGTGCCACCAGTGATTTGATTAACACCGGGGAGCTGTTTTTT. It encodes CATSDLINTGELFF.